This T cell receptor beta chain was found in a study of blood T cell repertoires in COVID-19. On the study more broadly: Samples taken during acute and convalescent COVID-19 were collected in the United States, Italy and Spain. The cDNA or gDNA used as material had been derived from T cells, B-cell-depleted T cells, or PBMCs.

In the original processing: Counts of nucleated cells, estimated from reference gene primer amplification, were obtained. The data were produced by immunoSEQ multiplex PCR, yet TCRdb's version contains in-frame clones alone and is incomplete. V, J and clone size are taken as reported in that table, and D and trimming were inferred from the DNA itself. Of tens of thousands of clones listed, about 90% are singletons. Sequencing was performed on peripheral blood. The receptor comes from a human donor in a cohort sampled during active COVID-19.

CDR3 sequence reads: CASSLIRDRNTEAFF. The CDR3 DNA sequence: TGTGCCAGCAGTTTAATTAGGGACAGGAACACTGAAGCTTTCTTT. This chain connects TRBV27 to TRBJ1-1, with 7 bases matching TRBD1. This CDR3 has 15 residues. Trimming cost V 2 bases and J 1 base; bases outside gene matches: 4. Germline lookup yields CDR1 MNHEY and CDR2 SMNVEV (reference sequence).